Listed below are T cell receptor beta chains from one sample, sequenced in a study of regulatory T cells in long-lasting Graves disease. TCRdb re-called the multiplex PCR reads through MiXCR, storing one row per CDR3 protein. Of about 530,000 distinct CDR3 sequences in the sample, about 16% were seen once. The data were also submitted as part of a second study, on T cells in Graves' hyperthyroidism and ophthalmopathy.

Sequenced material: peripheral blood mononuclear cells (PBMCs), taken at new diagnosis, from a patient treated with antithyroid drugs. These receptor sequences come from a middle-aged woman with Graves disease. Both conserved end residues are part of each CDR3. A D gene is named only where the DNA matches it firmly. Size is stated for part of the rows, as once, few or many counts, or as a class when the clone is expanded.

TRBJ2-1 | NA | many | TRBV9 | TGTGCCAGCAGCGTAATTGTCGTGAGTGAGCAGTTCTTC | CASSVIVVSEQFF
TRBJ2-7 | NA | NA | TRBV5-1 | TGCGCCAGCAGCTTGGAATTTCCCTTACGTACCTACGAGCAGTGCTTC | CASSLEFPLRTYEQCF
TRBJ1-1 | NA | many | TRBV20-1 | TGCAGTGCTTCCTCCCAGGGAGGAAACACTGAAGCTTTCTTT | CSASSQGGNTEAFF
TRBJ1-4 | TRBD1 | many | TRBV20-1 | TGCAGTGCTAGCACAGGGGGAGCTGAAAAACTGTTTTTT | CSASTGGAEKLFF
TRBJ2-2 | NA | few | TRBV12-3/TRBV12-4 | TGTGCCAGCAGTTCTCGGGGGTCGGACACCGGGGAGCTGTTTTTT | CASSSRGSDTGELFF
TRBJ2-3 | TRBD2 | NA | TRBV20-1 | TGCAGTGCTTCTAGCCCCAGCGGGGGGAGCACAGATACGCAGTATTTT | CSASSPSGGSTDTQYF
TRBJ1-1 | NA | many | TRBV7-2 | TGTGCCAGCAGCCGGGGTATCACTGAAGCTTTCTTT | CASSRGITEAFF
TRBJ2-2 | TRBD2 | few | TRBV6-1 | TGTGCCAGCAGAAAGACTAGCGGGGGTTCGTTGTGGGGCGGGGAGCTGTTTTTT | CASRKTSGGSLWGGELFF
TRBJ2-5 | NA | few | TRBV2 | TGTGCCAGCAGTGGTGAGGTACAAGAGACCCAGTACTTC | CASSGEVQETQYF
TRBJ2-1 | TRBD2 | NA | TRBV14 | TGTGCCAGCAGCCAGAATAGCGGGGGGGGTAATGAGCAGTTCTTC | CASSQNSGGGNEQFF
TRBJ2-7 | NA | many | TRBV27 | TGTGCCAGCAGTCCCCTCTTGGGGAGCTCCTACGAGCAGTACTTC | CASSPLLGSSYEQYF
TRBJ2-5 | NA | few | TRBV6-1 | TGTGCCAGCATCGCCCGGGGCGGGACCCAGTACTTC | CASIARGGTQYF
TRBJ2-7 | NA | many | TRBV18 | TGTGCCAGCTCACCACCAAGGGGCGGCTACGCGGAGCAGTACTTC | CASSPPRGGYAEQYF
TRBJ2-7 | NA | many | TRBV11-1 | TGTGCCAGCAGCTACAAGGGTGGAGCTCCCTACGAGCAGTACTTC | CASSYKGGAPYEQYF
TRBJ2-1 | NA | NA | TRBV28 | TGTGCCAGCAGTTTATATCTAGGGGGGGTTGAGCAGTTCTTC | CASSLYLGGVEQFF
TRBJ1-6 | NA | NA | TRBV20-1 | TGCAGTGCTAGAGATAACACAGGGCGAAATAATTCACCCCTCCACTTT | CSARDNTGRNNSPLHF
TRBJ2-6 | NA | NA | TRBV11-1 | TGTGCCACCGCAGTCTCTGGGGCCAACGTCCTGACTTTC | CATAVSGANVLTF
TRBJ1-3 | NA | NA | TRBV6-1 | TGTGCCAGCAGTGCATGGGGAACTGGAAACACCATATATTTT | CASSAWGTGNTIYF
TRBJ2-4 | NA | few | TRBV6-6 | TGTGCCAGCAGTTACTCGGGGGGTCCGGGGGACATTCAGTACTTC | CASSYSGGPGDIQYF
TRBJ2-7 | NA | few | TRBV6-1 | TGTGCCAGCAAGGAGCGGAACTCCTACGAGCAGTACTTC | CASKERNSYEQYF
TRBJ2-1 | NA | few | TRBV12-3/TRBV12-4 | TGTGCCAGCGGAGGCCCAATCGATGAGCAGTTCTTC | CASGGPIDEQFF
TRBJ1-4 | NA | many | TRBV11-2 | TGTGCCAGCAGCTTGTATTTTGGAAGAGGTGAAAAACTGTTTTTT | CASSLYFGRGEKLFF
TRBJ2-3 | TRBD2 | few | TRBV20-1 | TGCAGTGTTCGACTAGCGGGGGGAAATACGCAGTACTTT | CSVRLAGGNTQYF
TRBJ2-5 | TRBD2 | NA | TRBV4-1 | TGCGCCAGCAGCCAAGATCGGGGGGGACTAGCGGGGGGGCCAGAGACCCAGTACTTC | CASSQDRGGLAGGPETQYF
TRBJ2-1 | TRBD2 | many | TRBV7-2 | TGTGCCGTGCCGGGACTAGGAAAATACAATGAGCAGTTCTTC | CAVPGLGKYNEQFF
TRBJ2-5 | TRBD1 | few | TRBV12-5 | TGTGCTAGTGGTTTGTGGACAGGGGGCCGGGAGACCCAGTACTTC | CASGLWTGGRETQYF
TRBJ1-1 | NA | many | TRBV18 | TGTGCCAGCTCACCGGGGACTGTCGGTGCTGAAGCTTTCTTT | CASSPGTVGAEAFF
TRBJ1-3 | NA | NA | TRBV4-1 | TGCGCCAGCAGCGTCATACAGGGAAGGGTAACTGGAAACACCATATATTTT | CASSVIQGRVTGNTIYF
TRBJ2-7 | TRBD1 | many | TRBV20-1 | TGCAGTGCGACAACCGGGACAGGGAACGAGCAGTACTTC | CSATTGTGNEQYF
TRBJ2-1 | NA | many | TRBV11-2 | TGTGCCAGCAGCTTAGTAGGACTGGCTTCTTGGGAGCAGTTCTTC | CASSLVGLASWEQFF
TRBJ2-2 | NA | NA | TRBV19 | TGTGCCAGTAGAGAACCGAACACCGGGGAGCTGTTTTTT | CASREPNTGELFF
TRBJ2-3 | TRBD2 | many | TRBV12-3/TRBV12-4 | TGTGCCAGCAGGTCACGGGGGGGCGGGGGGAAATGGACAGATACGCAGTATTTT | CASRSRGGGGKWTDTQYF
TRBJ1-2 | NA | many | TRBV12-3/TRBV12-4 | TGTGCCAGCAGTCTTAGTCGCTATGGCTACACCTTC | CASSLSRYGYTF
TRBJ2-3 | TRBD2 | NA | TRBV11-2 | TGTGCCAGCAGCTTAGGAGTTGTGGGACTAGGTTATACTAGCACAGATACGCAGTATTTT | CASSLGVVGLGYTSTDTQYF
TRBJ2-2 | TRBD1 | NA | TRBV19 | TGTGCCAGTAGTTTTGACAGGGGGTTTGACACCGGGGAGCTGTTTTTT | CASSFDRGFDTGELFF
TRBJ2-1 | TRBD2 | many | TRBV7-3 | TGTGCCAGCAGCCCGACTAGCGGTTACAATGAGCAGTTCTTC | CASSPTSGYNEQFF
TRBJ2-7 | NA | many | TRBV10-3 | TGTGCTTCCGGGGATTTTACCTACGAGCAGTACTTC | CASGDFTYEQYF
TRBJ1-2 | NA | NA | TRBV14 | TGTGCCAGCAGCCTCCTTCCCGGGGACGACTATGGCTACACCTTC | CASSLLPGDDYGYTF
TRBJ1-1 | TRBD1 | NA | TRBV5-5 | TGTGCCAGCAGCCCGGACAGGGGCCATCTATACGGCACTGAAGCTTTCTTT | CASSPDRGHLYGTEAFF
TRBJ1-1 | NA | NA | TRBV19 | TGTGCCAGTAGTACTGCCCCCCTGGTAGGGATTAACACTGAAGCTTTCTTT | CASSTAPLVGINTEAFF
TRBJ2-3 | TRBD1 | many | TRBV11-2 | TGTGCCAGCAGCTTGGCAGGGGGCGCAGATACGCAGTATTTT | CASSLAGGADTQYF
TRBJ1-3 | NA | many | TRBV11-2 | TGTGCCAGCAGTCAATCCCCTGTGAACACCATATATTTT | CASSQSPVNTIYF
TRBJ1-3 | TRBD1 | many | TRBV5-1 | TGCGCCAGCAGCGTGGGACAGCTCTTCTCTGGAAACACCATATATTTT | CASSVGQLFSGNTIYF
TRBJ1-3 | TRBD1 | NA | TRBV5-4 | TGTGCCAGCAGCTTTGGCGGGACAGTCTCTGGAAACACCATATATTTT | CASSFGGTVSGNTIYF
TRBJ1-3 | TRBD1 | few | TRBV10-3 | TGTGCCATCAAAGACAGGGATTACGGAAACACCATATATTTT | CAIKDRDYGNTIYF
TRBJ2-3 | NA | many | TRBV3-1 | TGTGCCAGCAGCCAAGATATCAGTAGCACAGATACGCAGTATTTT | CASSQDISSTDTQYF
TRBJ2-3 | NA | few | TRBV5-1 | TGCGCCAGCAAGAAACAGGGATCCACAGATACGCAGTATTTT | CASKKQGSTDTQYF
TRBJ2-2 | NA | few | TRBV10-3 | TGTGCCATCAGTGCAAAGAACACCGGGGAGCTGTTTTTT | CAISAKNTGELFF
TRBJ1-1 | NA | once | TRBV11-2 | TGTGCCAGCAGCTCCCTACAGGGTCACACTGAAGCTTTCTTT | CASSSLQGHTEAFF
TRBJ2-3 | TRBD2 | NA | TRBV11-3 | TGTGCCAGCAGATCCGGGACTAGCGGTAGCACAGATACGCAGTATTTT | CASRSGTSGSTDTQYF
TRBJ2-7 | NA | many | TRBV27 | TGTGCCAGCAGTTTATACGAGAGCGCCTACGAGCAGTACTTC | CASSLYESAYEQYF
TRBJ1-2 | NA | few | TRBV20-1 | TGCAGTGCTCCCCCTGGGGGGGTGGATGGCTACACCTTC | CSAPPGGVDGYTF
TRBJ2-5 | NA | many | TRBV5-1 | TGCGCCAGCAGCTCAAAAGACCGGGACCTACAAGAGACCCAGTACTTC | CASSSKDRDLQETQYF
TRBJ2-1 | TRBD2 | many | TRBV28 | TGTGCCAGCAGGAGACGGACTAGCGGAGTTTACAATGAGCAGTTCTTC | CASRRRTSGVYNEQFF
TRBJ2-1 | TRBD1 | NA | TRBV20-1 | TGCAGTGCTCACCCCGGGACAGGATCCTACAATGAGCAGTTCTTC | CSAHPGTGSYNEQFF